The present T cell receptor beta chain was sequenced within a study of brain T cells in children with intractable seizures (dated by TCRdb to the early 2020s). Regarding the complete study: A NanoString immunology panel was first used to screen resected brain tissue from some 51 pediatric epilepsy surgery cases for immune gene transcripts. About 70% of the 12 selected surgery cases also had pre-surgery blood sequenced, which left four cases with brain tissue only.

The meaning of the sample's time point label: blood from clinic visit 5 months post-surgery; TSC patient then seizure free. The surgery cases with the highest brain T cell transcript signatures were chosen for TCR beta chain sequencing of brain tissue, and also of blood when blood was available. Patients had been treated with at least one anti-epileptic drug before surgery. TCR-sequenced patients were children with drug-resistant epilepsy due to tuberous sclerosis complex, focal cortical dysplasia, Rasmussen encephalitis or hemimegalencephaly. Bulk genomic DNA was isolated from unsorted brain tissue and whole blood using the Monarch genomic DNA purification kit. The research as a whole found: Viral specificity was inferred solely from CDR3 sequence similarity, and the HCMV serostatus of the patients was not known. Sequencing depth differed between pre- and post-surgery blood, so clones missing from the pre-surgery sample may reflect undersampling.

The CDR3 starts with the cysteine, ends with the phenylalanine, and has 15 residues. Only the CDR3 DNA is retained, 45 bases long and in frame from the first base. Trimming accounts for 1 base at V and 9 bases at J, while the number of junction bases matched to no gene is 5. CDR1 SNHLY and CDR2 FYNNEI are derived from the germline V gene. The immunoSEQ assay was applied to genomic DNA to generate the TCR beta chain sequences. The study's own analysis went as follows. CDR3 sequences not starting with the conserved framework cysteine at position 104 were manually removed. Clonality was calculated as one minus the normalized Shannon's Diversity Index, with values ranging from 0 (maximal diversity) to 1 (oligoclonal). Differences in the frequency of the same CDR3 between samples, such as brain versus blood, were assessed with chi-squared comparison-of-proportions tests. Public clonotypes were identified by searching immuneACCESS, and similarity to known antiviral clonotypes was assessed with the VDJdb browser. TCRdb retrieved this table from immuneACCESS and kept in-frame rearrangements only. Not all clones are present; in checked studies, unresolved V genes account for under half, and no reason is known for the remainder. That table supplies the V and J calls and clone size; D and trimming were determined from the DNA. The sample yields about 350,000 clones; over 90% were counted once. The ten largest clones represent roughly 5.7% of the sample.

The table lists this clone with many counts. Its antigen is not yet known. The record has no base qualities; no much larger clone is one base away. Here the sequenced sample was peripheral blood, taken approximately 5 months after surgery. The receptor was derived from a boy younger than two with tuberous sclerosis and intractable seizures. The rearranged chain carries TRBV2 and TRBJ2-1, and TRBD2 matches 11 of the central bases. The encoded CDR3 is CASSEEVAGGPEQFF. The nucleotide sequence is TGTGCCAGCAGTGAAGAGGTAGCGGGAGGGCCTGAGCAGTTCTTC.